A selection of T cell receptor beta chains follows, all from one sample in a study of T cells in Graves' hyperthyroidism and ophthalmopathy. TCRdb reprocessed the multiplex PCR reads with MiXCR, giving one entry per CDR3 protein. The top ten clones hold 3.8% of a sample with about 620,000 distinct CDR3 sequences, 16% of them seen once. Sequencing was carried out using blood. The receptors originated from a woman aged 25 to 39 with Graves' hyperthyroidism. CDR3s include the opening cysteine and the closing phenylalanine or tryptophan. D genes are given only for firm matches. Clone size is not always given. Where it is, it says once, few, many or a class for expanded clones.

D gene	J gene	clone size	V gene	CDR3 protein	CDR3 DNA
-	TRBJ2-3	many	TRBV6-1	CASSPTGDTQYF	TGTGCCAGCAGCCCGACCGGGGATACGCAGTATTTT
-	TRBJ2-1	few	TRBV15	CATSRETGWAHEQFF	TGTGCCACCAGCAGAGAAACAGGGTGGGCGCATGAGCAGTTCTTC
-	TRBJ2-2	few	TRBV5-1	CASRWDTGELFF	TGCGCCAGCAGATGGGACACCGGGGAGCTGTTTTTT
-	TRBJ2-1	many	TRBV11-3	CASSLGGAGRDNEQFF	TGTGCCAGCAGCTTAGGAGGGGCAGGCCGGGACAATGAGCAGTTCTTC
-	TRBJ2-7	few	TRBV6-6	CASSYDLLVEQYF	TGTGCCAGCAGTTACGACCTGCTGGTCGAACAGTACTTC
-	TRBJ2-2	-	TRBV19	CASRVGANTGELFF	TGTGCCAGTAGGGTGGGGGCGAACACCGGGGAGCTGTTTTTT
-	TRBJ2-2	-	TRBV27	CASSRVGGELFF	TGTGCCAGCAGTAGGGTTGGCGGGGAGCTGTTTTTT
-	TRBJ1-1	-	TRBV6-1	CASSKVLSTEAFF	TGTGCCAGCAGTAAGGTACTGAGCACTGAAGCTTTCTTT
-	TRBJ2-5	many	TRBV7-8	CASSLRRTYQETQYF	TGTGCCAGCAGCTTACGTAGGACCTACCAAGAGACCCAGTACTTC
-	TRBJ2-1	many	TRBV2	CASSQEDEQFF	TGTGCCAGCAGTCAGGAGGATGAGCAGTTCTTC
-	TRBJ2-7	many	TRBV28	CASSLHGSSYEQYF	TGTGCCAGCAGTTTACATGGCAGCTCCTACGAGCAGTACTTC